A selection of T cell receptor beta chains follows, all from one sample in a study of blood T cells in healthy people across ages. TCRdb re-called the 5' RACE reads through MiXCR, storing one row per CDR3 protein. The data hold around 850,000 distinct CDR3 sequences, with 36% observed a single time. The sample consisted of blood. The receptors here all came from a man aged 18 to 35 in good health. Both conserved end residues are part of each CDR3. A D gene is named only where the DNA matches it firmly. The size of a clone is reported for some rows only, either as once, few or many, or as a class for expanded clones.

CDR3nt,CDR3aa,d_gene,v_gene,j_gene,abundance
TGCGCCAGCAGCCAAGGGGAGACCGGGACTGCGAATGAGCAGTTCTTC,CASSQGETGTANEQFF,NA,TRBV4-1,TRBJ2-1,NA
TGTGCCAGCAGCCGGGACGAATATACGCAGTATTTT,CASSRDEYTQYF,NA,TRBV7-2,TRBJ2-3,NA
TGTGCCAGCAGTGTCCCATCCGGACTAGCGGGGGGCACAGATACGCAGTATTTT,CASSVPSGLAGGTDTQYF,TRBD2,TRBV25-1,TRBJ2-3,NA
TGTGCCAGCAGCAAAGAGGCAGACACAGATACGCAGTATTTT,CASSKEADTDTQYF,NA,TRBV5-5,TRBJ2-3,few
TGTGCCAGCAAGGCGGGAAGAGGAAACACCATATATTTT,CASKAGRGNTIYF,NA,TRBV12-3/TRBV12-4,TRBJ1-3,NA
TGTGCCAGCAGTTCCTCAGGCGGCTACTACGAGCAGTACTTC,CASSSSGGYYEQYF,NA,TRBV27,TRBJ2-7,NA
TGCGCCAGCAGCTTGGGTACAGACGGTAGCAATCAGCCCCAGCATTTT,CASSLGTDGSNQPQHF,NA,TRBV5-1,TRBJ1-5,NA
TGTGCCGGCAGCGTTGAATCACTAGCGGGAGGCACAGATACGCAGTATTTT,CAGSVESLAGGTDTQYF,TRBD2,TRBV5-8,TRBJ2-3,NA
TGTGCCAGCAGTTTAGGAAGGGTTACCGGGGAGCTGTTTTTT,CASSLGRVTGELFF,NA,TRBV12-3/TRBV12-4,TRBJ2-2,many
TGTGCCAGCAACCCACAGGGAAACCAAGAGACCCAGAACTTC,CASNPQGNQETQNF,NA,TRBV12-3/TRBV12-4,TRBJ2-5,NA
TGTGCCATCAGTGGAGGACAGGGGGTCGCCTACGAGCAGTACTTC,CAISGGQGVAYEQYF,TRBD1,TRBV10-3,TRBJ2-7,many
TGTGCCAGCACCAGGATGGGACAGGGAGCCCCAGATACGCAGTATTTT,CASTRMGQGAPDTQYF,TRBD1,TRBV9,TRBJ2-3,many
TGCGCCAGCAGCCAAGAGCCGACAGGGGGAAGTGGTGGCTACACCTTC,CASSQEPTGGSGGYTF,TRBD1,TRBV4-3,TRBJ1-2,NA
TGCAATGCTAGAGTGGGCCCCTACAATGAGCAGTTCTTC,CNARVGPYNEQFF,NA,TRBV20-1,TRBJ2-1,NA
TGTGCCAGCAGAAATAACCGGGGCCTGAACAATGAGCAGTTCTTC,CASRNNRGLNNEQFF,NA,TRBV12-3/TRBV12-4,TRBJ2-1,many
TGCAGTGCTAGAGACGGGACAGGGAACACTGAAGCTTTCTTT,CSARDGTGNTEAFF,TRBD1,TRBV20-1,TRBJ1-1,NA
TGCGGTGCTAGAGTCTCGGACTACAATGAGCAGTTCTTC,CGARVSDYNEQFF,NA,TRBV20-1,TRBJ2-1,NA
TGCGCCAGCAGCCGGGTCGGGGGCATGAACACTGAAGCTTTCTTT,CASSRVGGMNTEAFF,NA,TRBV4-1,TRBJ1-1,NA
TGTGCCAGCAGATCGGGACTAGCAGAGACCCAGTACTTC,CASRSGLAETQYF,TRBD2,TRBV28,TRBJ2-5,few
TGCAGTGCTATCGGGAGTGTCTCCTACGAGCAGTACTTC,CSAIGSVSYEQYF,NA,TRBV20-1,TRBJ2-7,NA
TGCAGCGTGGGACAGGTGTTGAACACTGAAGCTTTCTTT,CSVGQVLNTEAFF,TRBD1,TRBV29-1,TRBJ1-1,NA
TGTGCCAGCAGTCCGATTTGGGGTGGCGGGGCCCATGAGCAGTACTTC,CASSPIWGGGAHEQYF,NA,TRBV12-3/TRBV12-4,TRBJ2-7,NA
TGTGCCAGCAGACGACTCACAGGAGGGCTCTACAATGAGCAGTACTTC,CASRRLTGGLYNEQYF,NA,TRBV6-5,TRBJ2-5,NA
TGTCCCAGCAGCCAGCCGGGACAGGGGGCTCATCAGCCCCAGCATTTT,CPSSQPGQGAHQPQHF,TRBD1,TRBV12-3/TRBV12-4,TRBJ1-5,NA
TGCGCCAGCAGCGACGACAAGGGTAACACTGAAGCTTTCTTT,CASSDDKGNTEAFF,NA,TRBV5-1,TRBJ1-1,NA
TGTGCCAGCAGTTACAGGACCGAGATCACCGAGCAGTTCTTC,CASSYRTEITEQFF,NA,TRBV6-6,TRBJ2-1,NA
TGCGCCAGCAGCTTTTTAAGGGCTGAAGCTTTCTTT,CASSFLRAEAFF,NA,TRBV5-1,TRBJ1-1,once
TGTGCCAGCAGCTTAACACAGGAGAACACTGAAGCTTTCTTT,CASSLTQENTEAFF,NA,TRBV7-9,TRBJ1-1,NA
TGCAGTGCTAACACCCATGGGGGAGAATTCACTGAAGCTTTCTTT,CSANTHGGEFTEAFF,NA,TRBV20-1,TRBJ1-1,few
TGTGCCAGCAGTCTGGGGGGACAGGGGAGCTATGGCTACACCTTC,CASSLGGQGSYGYTF,TRBD1,TRBV2,TRBJ1-2,NA
TGCAGCGCCCTGTACTCGGCAGAAGCTTTCTTT,CSALYSAEAFF,NA,TRBV29-1,TRBJ1-1,NA